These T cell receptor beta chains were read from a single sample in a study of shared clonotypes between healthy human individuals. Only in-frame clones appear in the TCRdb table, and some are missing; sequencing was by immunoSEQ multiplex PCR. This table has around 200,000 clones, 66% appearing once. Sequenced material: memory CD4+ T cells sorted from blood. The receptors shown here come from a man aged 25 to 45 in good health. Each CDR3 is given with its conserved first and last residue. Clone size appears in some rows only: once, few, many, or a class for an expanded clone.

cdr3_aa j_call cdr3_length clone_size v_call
CASGGQGPDTQYF TRBJ2-3 13 NA TRBV2
CASSVREGFYNEQFF TRBJ2-1 15 few TRBV6-1
CASSQSERNTQYF TRBJ2-3 13 once TRBV4-1
CASSGMTPGLYNEQFF TRBJ2-1 16 NA TRBV19
CASSVAGTGVVGTEAFF TRBJ1-1 17 NA TRBV9
CASFPSHEQYF TRBJ2-7 11 NA TRBV6-5
CASRSRYNEQFF TRBJ2-1 12 once TRBV6-1
CASSQWGTGETQYF TRBJ2-5 14 few TRBV5-1
CASSSTGTSPTDTQYF TRBJ2-3 16 NA TRBV5-1
CASSLGGTDTQYF TRBJ2-3 13 NA TRBV11-2
CASSLPAGGTNTGELFF TRBJ2-2 17 NA TRBV13
CASSYPLGAGANVLTF TRBJ2-6 16 NA TRBV5-1
CASSHLGVQSTDTQYF TRBJ2-3 16 once TRBV11-1
CASSPQQAVSYNEQFF TRBJ2-1 16 many TRBV7-3
CASSPLATDTQYF TRBJ2-3 13 once TRBV18
CASSYSSGSRGTQYF TRBJ2-3 15 NA TRBV6-6
CASSLGMASGSTKFF TRBJ2-1 15 NA TRBV28
CASSYSKGYEQYF TRBJ2-7 13 few TRBV6-5
CASSLAGSKNIQYF TRBJ2-4 14 NA TRBV5-4
CASSLRGSGQKEYF TRBJ2-4 14 NA TRBV5-4
CASGIAGVSTDTQYF TRBJ2-3 15 NA TRBV25-1
CASSPSFSTDTQYF TRBJ2-3 14 once TRBV5-1
CSVEPLGGRDGYTF TRBJ1-2 14 NA TRBV29-1
CASSSLGGSYEQYF TRBJ2-7 14 many TRBV6-5
CASSPGTAVTGELFF TRBJ2-2 15 NA TRBV14
CASSLSQGTGNTIYF TRBJ1-3 15 NA TRBV28
CASSLRGTGGTDTQYF TRBJ2-3 16 NA TRBV11-2
CASSLTFAVYNEQFF TRBJ2-1 15 NA TRBV7-3
CASGASGMNEQYF TRBJ2-7 13 once TRBV6-1
CASSLRGIDTEAFF TRBJ1-1 14 NA TRBV5-6
CASSLYHQPQHF TRBJ1-5 12 NA TRBV28
CASSRQGAKTLVPGYTF TRBJ1-2 17 NA TRBV6-4
CSCGKSYEQYF TRBJ2-7 11 few TRBV29-1
CASRSPREQYF TRBJ2-7 11 NA TRBV28
CASSGGGTILLIDTQYF TRBJ2-3 17 NA TRBV5-1
CSVYRVGGDTQYF TRBJ2-3 13 NA TRBV29-1
CASSLGPRGDSGNTIYF TRBJ1-3 17 once TRBV5-5
CASSTGGTQEKLFF TRBJ1-4 14 NA TRBV5-1
CASSKDRENEKLFF TRBJ1-4 14 few TRBV7-8
CASSLRQAEAFF TRBJ1-1 12 NA TRBV28
CASPLEDTQYF TRBJ2-3 11 NA TRBV7-8
CASSRGTSGTYEQYF TRBJ2-7 15 NA TRBV14
CASSPGPATSYEQYF TRBJ2-7 15 NA TRBV7-6
CASSLWTSGSARNEQFF TRBJ2-1 17 NA TRBV7-8
CASSEAWSHSGEAFF TRBJ1-1 15 many TRBV6-1
CASSGSPGTGGRYGYTF TRBJ1-2 17 NA TRBV10-2
CASSVSAVNQPQHF TRBJ1-5 14 few TRBV6-1
CASNVRTGDLRGYTF TRBJ1-2 15 few TRBV19
CASSERIGNTIYF TRBJ1-3 13 NA TRBV2
CASSSLRDRGYEQYF TRBJ2-7 15 few TRBV11-2
CATSKQIQNTGELFF TRBJ2-2 15 NA TRBV15
CASSQENRRKETQYF TRBJ2-5 15 NA TRBV4-1
CASSPGGDNEQFF TRBJ2-1 13 NA TRBV5-1
CASSYSGRENIQYF TRBJ2-4 14 NA TRBV6-5
CASSESRTGDQETQYF TRBJ2-5 16 NA TRBV10-1